These T cell receptor beta chains were read from a single sample in a study of T cell responses to AZD1222 COVID-19 vaccine. TCRdb's table, derived via immunoSEQ multiplex PCR, lists solely in-frame clones and lacks some. The sample includes about 190,000 clones, almost 95% of them seen just once. The starting material was peripheral blood, obtained on day 0 of AZD1222 vaccination. These receptors all come from an adult in good health. Each CDR3 is given with its conserved first and last residue. A D gene is named only where the DNA matches it firmly. The size entry is marked missing in some rows and otherwise reads once, few, many or a size class.

size	length	V	J	D	DNA	CDR3
-	13	TRBV5-1	TRBJ1-2	TRBD1	TGCGCCAGCAGCCCCGGACAGGGGACTGGCTACACCTTC	CASSPGQGTGYTF
-	14	TRBV5-8	TRBJ1-2	TRBD1	TGTGCCAGCAGCTGGGACAGTGGTCTGAATGGCTACACCTTC	CASSWDSGLNGYTF
-	13	TRBV7-2	TRBJ2-1	-	TGTGCCAGCAGCTTACGCTCCTACAATGAGCAGTTCTTC	CASSLRSYNEQFF
-	13	TRBV18	TRBJ2-1	-	TGTGCCAGCTCGGACAGTGAATACAATGAGCAGTTCTTC	CASSDSEYNEQFF
-	14	TRBV10-1	TRBJ1-4	-	TGCGCCAGCAGTGAAGAGGGGAAAGGTGAAAAACTGTTTTTT	CASSEEGKGEKLFF
-	15	TRBV4-1	TRBJ1-6	-	TGCGCCAGCAGCACCGACCGCGGGCGTAATTCACCCCTCCACTTT	CASSTDRGRNSPLHF
-	13	TRBV29-1	TRBJ1-1	TRBD1	TGCAGCGTTGTTCGGACAGGGGGCACTGAAGCTTTCTTT	CSVVRTGGTEAFF
-	15	TRBV7-2	TRBJ2-3	TRBD1	TGTGCCAGCAGCCCACAGGGGGGCCGCACAGATACGCAGTATTTT	CASSPQGGRTDTQYF
-	13	TRBV7-3	TRBJ1-3	-	TGTGCCAGCAGCCCGAAGACTGGAAACACCATATATTTT	CASSPKTGNTIYF
few	14	TRBV19	TRBJ2-2	-	TGTGCCAGTAGGGCGGGGTTTGCAACCGGGGAGCTGTTTTTT	CASRAGFATGELFF
-	15	TRBV25-1	TRBJ1-2	TRBD1	TGTGCCAGCAGTGAATATGCGACAGGGATCTATGGCTACACCTTC	CASSEYATGIYGYTF
-	14	TRBV27	TRBJ1-2	-	TGTGCCAGCAGTTCCCAGGGAGGGGATTTTGGCTACACCTTC	CASSSQGGDFGYTF
once	15	TRBV7-2	TRBJ1-4	TRBD1	TGTGCCAGCAGCTTCTTGACAGGGCTAAATGAAAAACTGTTTTTT	CASSFLTGLNEKLFF
-	14	TRBV6-5	TRBJ1-4	-	TGTGCCAGCAGGGCCCATCGGGACAATATTCGACTGTTTTTT	CASRAHRDNIRLFF
-	13	TRBV29-1	TRBJ1-2	-	TGCAGCGTTTTGGACCCGTACAACTACGGCTACACCTTC	CSVLDPYNYGYTF
-	15	TRBV4-1	TRBJ1-2	-	TGCGCCAGCAGCCATCCAGGGGCCCCTTCCTATGGCTACACCTTC	CASSHPGAPSYGYTF
-	13	TRBV12-3/TRBV12-4	TRBJ1-3	-	TGTGCCAGCAGTTTAATGTCTGGAAACACCATATATTTT	CASSLMSGNTIYF
-	13	TRBV10-1	TRBJ1-6	-	TGCGCCAGCAGTCAGGATAATAATTCACCCCTCCACTTT	CASSQDNNSPLHF
-	17	TRBV28	TRBJ1-5	-	TGTGCCAGCAGTCCTTACAGGGCGGGAGTAAGCAATCAGCCCCAGCATTTT	CASSPYRAGVSNQPQHF
-	14	TRBV5-1	TRBJ2-1	-	TGCGCCAGCAGCCCCACCAAAGACTACAATGAGCAGTTCTTC	CASSPTKDYNEQFF
-	13	TRBV30	TRBJ2-2	-	TGTGCCTGGAGCCCCCGGTGGGTCGGGGAGCTGTTTTTT	CAWSPRWVGELFF
-	14	TRBV27	TRBJ1-2	-	TGTGCCAGCAGTTTATCGGCGGGGGTCGGGGGCTACACCTTC	CASSLSAGVGGYTF
-	14	TRBV27	TRBJ2-1	-	TGTGCCAGCAGCTTCGGACGGGGCGACAATGAGCAGTTCTTC	CASSFGRGDNEQFF